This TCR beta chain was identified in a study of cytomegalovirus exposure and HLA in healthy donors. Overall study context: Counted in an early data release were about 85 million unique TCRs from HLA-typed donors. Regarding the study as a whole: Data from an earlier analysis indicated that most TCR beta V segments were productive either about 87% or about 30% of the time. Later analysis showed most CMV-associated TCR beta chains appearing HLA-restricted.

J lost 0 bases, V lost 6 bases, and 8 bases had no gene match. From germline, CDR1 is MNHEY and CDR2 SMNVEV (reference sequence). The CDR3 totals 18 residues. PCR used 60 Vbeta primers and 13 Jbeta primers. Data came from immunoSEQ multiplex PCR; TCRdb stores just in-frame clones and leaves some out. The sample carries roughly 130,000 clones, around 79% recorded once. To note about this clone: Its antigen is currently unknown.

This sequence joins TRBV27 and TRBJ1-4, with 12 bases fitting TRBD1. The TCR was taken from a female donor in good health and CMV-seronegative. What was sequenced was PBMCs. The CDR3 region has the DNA TGTGCCAGCAGAAAAGGGACAGGGGGCGTTTCAACTAATGAAAAACTGTTTTTT. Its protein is CASRKGTGGVSTNEKLFF.